This T cell receptor (beta chain) was recorded in a study of CD8+CD57+ T cells in acquired aplastic anemia. The wider study: The average for DNA from sorted CD4+ and CD8+ cells was roughly 3 ug.

Genomic DNA was employed as the template in profiling TCR beta VDJ and CDR3. TCRdb redid the calling of the reads with MiXCR, one entry per CDR3 protein. The sample includes roughly 150,000 distinct CDR3 sequences, roughly 50% of them seen just once. The study's findings and limits: The study identified around 28 CD8+ CDR3 sequences shared by patients and controls.

Before being chosen for sequencing, patients had shown CD8+CD57+ cell expansion by flow cytometry. The patients, all of them, had severe acquired aplastic anemia. Patients had not yet gotten any therapy when their blood was taken for sampling. This clonotype appeared many times. What it binds is unknown. Germline CDR1 reads SSHAT; CDR2 reads FNYEAQ (reference sequence). The CDR3 runs to 15 residues. J was trimmed by 7 bases and V by 5 bases; bases with no gene match: 7. Sequencing was performed on sorted CD4+, CD8+, or CD8+CD57+ T cells (not recorded which) from PBMCs. This chain joins TRBV7-7 and TRBJ1-4; 10 positions match TRBD1. The source is a human donor with aplastic anemia. CDR3: CASSTGQGGGEKLFF. The DNA of the CDR3 is TGTGCCAGCAGCACCGGACAGGGGGGAGGTGAAAAACTGTTTTTT.